The entry that follows covers one T cell receptor beta chain sequence. The data stem from a study of blood T cell repertoires in COVID-19. The germline CDR1 and CDR2 sequences are MNHEY and SVGEGT. The length of the CDR3 is 12 residues. V lost 6 bases, J lost 3 bases, and 1 base stayed unmatched. In the original processing: Reference gene primers were amplified, and this amplification served to estimate nucleated cell counts. Generated by immunoSEQ multiplex PCR, the TCRdb table keeps only in-frame clones and is missing some. V, J and clone size derive from that table, while D and trimming were established from the DNA sequence. The sample lists around 100,000 clones, around 87% seen once, with roughly 5.2% in the top ten.

The chain carries TRBV6-2 or TRBV6-3 and TRBJ1-2; TRBD1 matches 7 bases. Source material: peripheral blood. The TCR sequence derives from a woman in her forties or fifties with COVID-19, enrolled during active disease. Here the CDR3 DNA reads TGTGCCAGCAGCCAGGGGGACTATGGCTACACCTTC. This gives the protein CASSQGDYGYTF.